This TCR beta chain came from a study of cytomegalovirus exposure and HLA in healthy donors. Points from the study as a whole: Prior analysis indicated that the majority of TCR beta V segments exhibited productivity approximately 90% or approximately 30% of the time. Reportedly, a later analysis found an Asian-associated ancestry cluster had fewer N-insertions than the approximately 600-donor mean. Later work associated more than 15,000 TCR beta sequences with HLA alleles at 0.05 false discovery rate.

With respect to this clone: The target antigen is unknown.

Germline V lookup: CDR1 SNHLY, CDR2 FYNNEI. The CDR3 loop spans 15 amino acids. V was shortened by 4 bases and J by 4 bases, with 13 bases between the two germline ends. Each donor's status was that of a healthy bone marrow donor. The study ran its PCR with 60 Vbeta and 13 Jbeta primers. The repertoire was sequenced with immunoSEQ multiplex PCR; TCRdb's copy has only in-frame clones and lacks some. Among about 240,000 clones listed, 70% to 90% were seen once. This chain uses TRBV2 with TRBJ1-4; tentatively, D is TRBD1 (5 bases). The clonotype originates from a woman aged 55-75 years in good health and CMV-seropositive. Sequenced input: PBMCs. CDR3 nucleotides: TGTGCCAGCAGTGCGCGGGGCGCCCGTAATGAAAAACTGTTTTTT. It translates to CASSARGARNEKLFF.